The present entry profiles one T cell receptor (beta chain) with its context. This record belongs to a study of cytomegalovirus exposure and HLA in healthy donors. The germline CDR1 and CDR2 sequences are SGHRS and YFSETQ. The CDR3 has 14 residues. Trimming removed 4 bases at V and 5 bases at J, with 15 bases between. The PCR had 60 Vbeta and 13 Jbeta primers. The assay was immunoSEQ multiplex PCR, and TCRdb's table has in-frame clones only and misses some. The sample records around 150,000 clones, over 60% being singletons. V and J are TRBV5-1 and TRBJ2-5; D not resolved. The clonotype originates from a woman aged 25 to 39 in good health and CMV-seropositive. Material: PBMCs. The CDR3 loop reads CASSPDLFGETQYF. The CDR3 DNA reads TGCGCCAGCAGCCCCGACTTGTTTGGGGAGACCCAGTACTTC.